Below are 12 T cell receptor beta chains sequenced from a single sample in a study of OX40 agonist ivuxolimab in advanced cancers. TCRdb keeps only in-frame clones here, not all; method: immunoSEQ multiplex PCR. Among 45,000 or so clones, around nine tenths were seen once, and the ten largest hold 11%. The sample consisted of CD4+ or CD8+ T cells sorted from blood, taken in a trial of the OX40 agonist ivuxolimab. The source is an adult with an advanced solid tumor such as melanoma, head and neck, liver or kidney cancer.

This chain connects TRBV4-1 to TRBJ2-1; TRBD2 agrees at 8 bases. Losses at the gene ends were 7 bases for V and 7 bases for J; bases not matched to a gene: 15. The CDR3 length is 16 residues. CDR1 and CDR2 from the germline V gene are MGHRA and YSYEKL. The CDR3 protein is CASTARPPGGSNEQFF. The CDR3 nucleotides are TGCGCCAGCACCGCTAGACCTCCGGGGGGGTCAAATGAGCAGTTCTTC.

V is TRBV10-3 and J is TRBJ1-2; 12 bases match TRBD1. The CDR3 has 17 amino acids. Germline assignment: CDR1 ENHRY and CDR2 SYGVKD. V dropped 3 bases and J dropped 6; count of bases not matched to a gene: 11. CDR3 DNA sequence: TGTGCCATCAGTGAATCAATACCGGGACAGGGGGCCGATGGCTACACCTTC. Amino acid sequence: CAISESIPGQGADGYTF.

A single count supports this clone. The chain joins TRBV10-3 to TRBJ1-1; D uncertain. Per germline, CDR1 ENHRY and CDR2 SYGVKD. Trimming left V 5 bases short and J 3 bases short, with 28 bases between. The CDR3 is made up of 19 amino acids. The DNA of the CDR3 is TGTGCCATCAGTACATCTGGGTCAATAGGGCGCTTATTGGACACTGAAGCTTTCTTT. This sequence encodes CAISTSGSIGRLLDTEAFF.

The CDR3 region has the DNA TGCGCCAGCAGCCAAGACGAGCGGGGTTCCTACGAGCAGTACTTC. This codes for CASSQDERGSYEQYF. The V gene is TRBV4-1, the J gene TRBJ2-7, with 7 positions matching TRBD2. V was clipped by 0 bases and J by 1 base; unmatched bases: 3. The V gene's germline CDR1 is MGHRA and CDR2 YSYEKL. This CDR3 is 15 amino acids long.

The chain has TRBV9 and TRBJ1-4; TRBD1 matches 9 bases. The CDR3 has 17 residues. The ends lost 5 bases at V and 8 bases at J; junction bases unmatched: 16. Germline V gives CDR1 SGDLS, CDR2 YYNGEE. CDR3: CASRRGTGIDLREKLFF. The CDR3 DNA reads TGTGCCAGCAGGAGAGGGACAGGGATCGATTTACGAGAAAAACTGTTTTTT. The whole variable domain, filled in from reference TRBV9 and TRBJ1-4, reads DSGVTQTPKHLITATGQRVTLRCSPRSGDLSVYWYQQSLDQGLQFLIQYYNGEERAKGNILERFSAQQFPDLHSELNLSSLELGDSALYFCASRRGTGIDLREKLFFGSGTQLSVL.

This chain joins TRBV29-1 and TRBJ2-7, with 10 positions matching TRBD1. The V and J ends lost 3 bases and 1 base, in that order; junction bases with no gene match: 12. CDR1 and CDR2 from the germline V gene are SQVTM and ANQGSEA. This CDR3 is 17 amino acids long. The CDR3 nucleotides are TGCAGCGTTGATGGGCTAAAGAGGACAGGGGGATCCTACGAGCAGTACTTC. Amino acids: CSVDGLKRTGGSYEQYF.

J is TRBJ2-6 and V is TRBV4-2; 7 positions agree with TRBD2. This CDR3 has 17 residues. The V and J ends lost 5 bases and 0 bases, in that order; junction bases with no gene match: 7. Germline V CDR1 and CDR2: LGHNA, YNFKEQ. CDR3 DNA sequence: TGTGCCAGCAGCAGCCCCCGGACTAGCTCTGGGGCCAACGTCCTGACTTTC. This gives the protein CASSSPRTSSGANVLTF.

This clone occurred once. CDR3 bases: TGTGCCAGCAGCCCGACTCCCGCGGCGTACGAGCAGTACTTC. Amino acids: CASSPTPAAYEQYF. The gene calls are TRBV4-2 and TRBJ2-7, with unresolved D. Deletions cut 4 bases from V and 4 bases from J, with 14 bases between. The CDR3 runs 14 residues. Germline assignment: CDR1 LGHNA and CDR2 YNFKEQ.

The rearrangement uses TRBV4-2 and TRBJ2-1; either TRBD1 or TRBD2 may fit D (5 bases each). The germline V gene has CDR1 LGHNA and CDR2 YNFKEQ. This CDR3 has 14 residues. V shed 4 bases and J shed 6 bases, with 13 bases lying between them. The CDR3 sequence is CASSPRGGPNEQFF. Here the CDR3 DNA reads TGTGCCAGCAGCCCTCGGGGCGGACCCAATGAGCAGTTCTTC.

This chain joins TRBV6-6 and TRBJ2-1, with D tentatively TRBD2 (6 bases). There are 14 residues in the CDR3. Per germline, CDR1 MNHNY and CDR2 SVGAGI (reference sequence). V shed 2 bases and J shed 4 bases, with 9 bases lying between them. The CDR3 nucleotides are TGTGCCAGCAGTTACGGCGGGATATACAATGAGCAGTTCTTC. It codes for CASSYGGIYNEQFF.

CDR3 bases: TGTGCCAGCAGCCCCCCCGGGTCCCAAGAGACCCAGTACTTC. Amino acids: CASSPPGSQETQYF. The chain links TRBV7-8 to TRBJ2-5, with no clear D. The germline V gene has CDR1 SGHVS and CDR2 FQNEAQ. Trimming removed 5 bases at V and 1 base at J, with 11 bases between. The CDR3 runs 14 residues.

The rearrangement uses TRBV11-2 and TRBJ2-1; D perhaps matches TRBD1 (6 bases). Trimming cost V 1 base and J 8 bases, with 15 bases left between them. Germline CDR1 reads SGHAT; CDR2 reads FQNNGV. The CDR3 totals 15 residues. This CDR3 is CASSLGYGAGDEQFF. The CDR3 DNA follows: TGTGCCAGCAGCTTAGGATACGGGGCAGGGGATGAGCAGTTCTTC.